The entry that follows covers one T cell receptor beta chain sequence. This entry comes from a study of blood T cell repertoires in COVID-19. Overall study: COVID-19 samples collected from the United States, Italy and Spain covered acute and convalescent phases.

The CDR3 has 16 amino acids. The V and J ends lost 4 bases and 1 base respectively, with 17 bases between them. The germline V gene has CDR1 LGHDT and CDR2 YNNKEL (reference sequence). As handled by the study authors: For nucleated cells, counts were estimated from reference gene primer amplification. Using immunoSEQ multiplex PCR, the repertoire was profiled, and TCRdb retains in-frame clones only, with some absent. V, J and clone size derive from that table, while D and trimming were established from the DNA sequence. The repertoire holds some 64,000 clones, with about 80% as singletons. The sequencing sample was made of peripheral blood. This sequence joins TRBV3-1 (or the pseudogene TRBV3-2) and TRBJ2-7; D is unclear. This TCR was sampled from an elderly man with active or convalescent COVID-19. CDR3 coding DNA: TGTGCCAGCAGCCGCCAAGTTGACACCCCATCCTACGAGCAGTACTTC. Its translation is CASSRQVDTPSYEQYF.